The entry that follows covers one T cell receptor beta chain sequence. Its antigen is currently not known. The sample was run on an Illumina HiSeq 2000. 5'RACE template switching, by which a universal primer site and unique molecular identifiers were added, was used to make TCR beta cDNA libraries. Synthesis of cDNA was primed from the TCR beta constant segment and was followed by two consecutive PCR amplification steps. The study's own analysis went as follows. MIGEC was used to demultiplex reads and group the reads by UMI, and MiTCR was used to assemble and quantify clonotypes. To exclude erroneous sequences, any TCR cDNA sequence not supported by at least two reads was discarded. The tcR package was used for downstream repertoire analysis, with clonotypes matched between fractions based on CDR3 nucleotide sequence plus V segment. Antigen specificity was annotated against VDJdb with VDJmatch, allowing one amino acid substitution in CDR3. TCRdb reprocessed the raw reads; every CDR3 protein sequence is a single record, and DNA is not supplied. The V and J calls were not made by the authors but by TCRdb's processing. For this sample, the table gives about 300,000 distinct CDR3 sequences. The ten largest make up about 4% of the sample.

Spanning cysteine to phenylalanine, the CDR3 consists of 16 amino acids. No DNA sequence is on record. From the germline V gene, CDR1 is MDHEN and CDR2 is SYDVKM. HCMV serostatus was determined by detecting HCMV-specific IgG in serum with a commercial ELISA kit. Ficoll density gradient centrifugation was used to isolate peripheral blood mononuclear cells from blood. This specimen comes from a study of T cells expressing NK-cell markers (dated by TCRdb to the early 2020s). Background for the entire study: TCR beta-chain repertoires were profiled in sorted CD3+CD56+NKG2C+, CD3+CD56+NKG2C- and CD3+CD56-NKG2C+ T-cell subsets from several donors. Among the eight sequenced donors, seven were HCMV-seropositive and one was HCMV-seronegative. The eight sequenced donors were randomly selected healthy volunteers, three men and five women. Sequencing of the libraries produced 2 x 150 bp reads on Illumina HiSeq 2000/2500, MiSeq or NextSeq. Broader findings and caveats from the paper: In more than 5 donors, the dominant CD3+CD56+NKG2C+ clonotypes were found to rank among the top 10 CD8+ clonotypes and to make up about 1.0-7.0% of CD8+ T cells. It remained unclear whether the expanded NKG2C-expressing T cell clones were specific for HCMV antigens. Those dominant clonotypes were again the most abundant among CD3+CD56-NKG2C+ cells in a few donors, at 28.3-60.1%.

The source of this sequence is a woman between 18 and 69 years old in good health. What was sequenced was blood T cells: a sorted CD56 or NKG2C T cell subset, CD4+ or CD8+ T cells, or bulk PBMC T cells (not recorded which). The chain employs TRBV28 and TRBJ1-1; the TCRdb D gene call, TRBD1, has no DNA to confirm it. The CDR3 region: CASTFRGGTKNTEAFF.